This entry lists 22 T cell receptor beta chains sequenced from one sample in a study of blood T cells in healthy people across ages. Combining a sample-barcoded 5' primer with a J-beta primer mix, a second PCR ran for about 7 to 11 cycles. A single record per CDR3 protein comes from TCRdb applying MiXCR to the 5' RACE reads. The sample comprises 700,000 or so distinct CDR3 sequences, approximately 40% of which are singletons, and 30% rests with the top ten. Sequencing used blood. These receptors were collected from an elderly man in good health.

This sequence joins TRBV7-2 and TRBJ2-1, with D perhaps TRBD2 (6 bases). The V end was cut by 3 bases, the J end by 8 bases, with 20 bases between. From germline, CDR1 is SGHTA and CDR2 FQGNSA. The CDR3 is 16 amino acids. The CDR3 sequence: CASSFVRGTLGDEQFF. DNA of the CDR3: TGTGCCAGCAGCTTTGTTCGGGGGACCCTTGGGGATGAGCAGTTCTTC.

This clonotype has more than one count but fewer than ten. The V and J genes are TRBV4-3 and TRBJ2-7; 9 positions agree with TRBD2. The germline V gene has CDR1 LGHNA and CDR2 YSLEER. This CDR3 is built from 16 residues. Trimming took 4 bases from V and 4 from J; bases not matched to a gene: 11. CDR3 protein: CASSPGTSSLKYEQYF. In nucleotides, the CDR3 is TGCGCCAGCAGCCCCGGGACTAGCTCCCTCAAATACGAGCAGTACTTC.

This clonotype was seen a few times. The V and J genes are TRBV20-1 and TRBJ2-5; TRBD1 or TRBD2 may be the D gene (7 bases each). The germline V gene encodes CDR1 DFQATT and CDR2 SNEGSKA (reference sequence). CDR3 length: 15 amino acids. V dropped 4 bases and J dropped 5 bases, with 20 bases sitting between them. The CDR3 coding sequence is TGCAGTGCTATCCTCCAGGGGGGGATTCATGAGACCCAGTACTTC. Encoded protein: CSAILQGGIHETQYF.

The rearrangement links TRBV6-2 or TRBV6-3 to TRBJ2-5, with D unresolved. Germline lookup yields CDR1 MNHEY and CDR2 SVGEGT. The CDR3 loop spans 13 amino acids. V was trimmed by 6 bases and J by 11 bases, leaving 19 bases between them. The CDR3 loop reads CASSLGWHNEQYF. CDR3 nucleotides: TGTGCCAGCAGCCTAGGGTGGCACAATGAGCAGTACTTC.

This chain links TRBV20-1 with TRBJ2-1, with 8 bases aligning to TRBD1. Per the germline V gene, CDR1 is DFQATT and CDR2 is SNEGSKA (reference sequence). Unmatched junction bases numbered 7, after V lost 5 bases and J lost 13 bases. CDR3 length equals 11 residues. CDR3 sequence: CSADRGETQFF. The CDR3 DNA reads as TGCAGTGCTGACAGGGGCGAGACCCAGTTCTTC.

CDR3 protein: CASNPQGPRSPLHF. The CDR3 DNA sequence: TGTGCCAGCAATCCACAGGGGCCGCGTTCACCCCTCCACTTT. The V and J genes are TRBV6-2 or TRBV6-3 and TRBJ1-6, with TRBD1 matching 7 bases. V dropped 7 bases and J dropped 9; count of bases not matched to a gene: 9. Germline V gene data show CDR1 as MNHEY and CDR2 as SVGEGT. The CDR3 is made up of 14 amino acids.

The chain links TRBV6-1 to TRBJ2-7, with 11 bases that match TRBD2. The CDR3 runs 16 residues. V shed 5 bases and J 0 bases; nucleotides not matched to a gene: 6. Germline lookup yields CDR1 MNHNS and CDR2 SASEGT. The chain's CDR3 is CASSTLAGEISYEQYF. CDR3 nucleotide sequence: TGTGCCAGCAGTACACTAGCGGGAGAGATCTCCTACGAGCAGTACTTC.

The gene calls are TRBV9 and TRBJ2-3; 9 bases align to TRBD2. The CDR3 length is 16 residues. V shed 2 bases, J shed 6 bases, and the junction held 10 bases outside the gene matches. Germline lookup yields CDR1 SGDLS and CDR2 YYNGEE. The chain's CDR3 is CASSVIAGVSLDTQYF. In nucleotides, the CDR3 is TGTGCCAGCAGCGTTATAGCGGGAGTGTCACTGGATACGCAGTATTTT.

The gene calls are TRBV6-2 or TRBV6-3 and TRBJ2-2; 10 bases fit TRBD2. The CDR3 consists of 16 residues. The J segment lost 7 bases and the V segment lost 2 bases, leaving 7 bases of the junction unmatched. Germline CDR1 MNHEY, CDR2 SVGEGT. The CDR3 reads CASSYQGLALGGELFF. For the CDR3, the DNA is TGTGCCAGCAGTTACCAGGGACTAGCGCTCGGCGGGGAGCTGTTTTTT.

This clonotype was detected only a few times. The chain combines TRBV2 with TRBJ2-3, with 7 bases fitting TRBD2. The CDR3 contains 14 residues. Germline loops: CDR1 SNHLY, CDR2 FYNNEI. V shed 4 bases and J 2 bases; nucleotides not matched to a gene: 3. As DNA, the CDR3 is TGTGCCAGCAGTGGGGACTATACCACAGATACGCAGTATTTT. Protein sequence: CASSGDYTTDTQYF.

The chain couples TRBV25-1 to TRBJ1-2; TRBD1 might be the D (6 bases). The CDR3 has 13 residues. V was pared by 2 bases and J by 6 bases, with 10 bases between. Germline CDR1 MGHDK, CDR2 SYGVNS. DNA for the CDR3: TGTGCCAGCAGTGAAGGGGGGGGCAATGGCTACACCTTC. Amino acid sequence: CASSEGGGNGYTF.

In DNA, the CDR3 is TGTGCCAGCAGCTCCCGCGGTAGTGAGCTAGCGGGGAGAAACGAGCAGTACTTC. It yields the protein CASSSRGSELAGRNEQYF. V gene TRBV7-2 combines with J gene TRBJ2-7, with 9 bases lining up with TRBD2. V shed 4 bases and J 5 bases; nucleotides not matched to a gene: 18. Germline CDR1 reads SGHTA; CDR2 reads FQGNSA. This CDR3 has 18 residues.

CDR3 DNA sequence: TGTGCCAGCAGCTTATTGGTCACAGGGGGGGGCCCTGGGGAGCTGTTTTTT. Residues: CASSLLVTGGGPGELFF. The chain has TRBV7-2 and TRBJ2-2; D might be TRBD1 (8 bases). The CDR3 spans 17 residues. CDR1 is SGHTA, CDR2 FQGNSA, per germline. The ends were cut back, 2 bases at V and 8 bases at J, with 21 bases in the middle.

The chain carries TRBV6-5 and TRBJ2-2; D is tentatively TRBD1 or TRBD2 (5 bases each). V was pared by 6 bases and J by 5 bases, with 16 bases between. Germline values: CDR1 MNHEY, CDR2 SVGAGI. This CDR3 has 15 residues. In nucleotides, the CDR3 is TGTGCCAGCAGACGGGACCGCCCTGGGACCGGGGAGCTGTTTTTT. Translation: CASRRDRPGTGELFF.

About this clonotype itself: One end of the junction varies from germline; a read error may be responsible. This chain links TRBV5-1 with TRBJ2-5, with D possibly being TRBD1 or TRBD2 (5 bases each). The CDR3 extends over 13 amino acids. Germline CDR1 is SGHRS and CDR2 is YFSETQ. CDR3 region: CASRGELQETRYF. CDR3 DNA sequence: TGCGCCAGCAGGGGGGAATTACAAGAGACCCGGTACTTC.

The CDR3 loop is CAIRGDSQYEQYF. The CDR3 nucleotides read TGTGCCATCAGGGGGGACAGTCAGTACGAGCAGTACTTC. The chain is built from TRBV10-3 and TRBJ2-7, with 7 bases fitting TRBD1. The CDR3 covers 13 residues. V shed 6 bases, J shed 4 bases, and the junction held 6 bases outside the gene matches. Germline values: CDR1 ENHRY, CDR2 SYGVKD.

This clonotype was recorded a few times. The chain carries TRBV24-1 and TRBJ2-7; the D call may be TRBD1 or TRBD2 (5 bases each). Germline lookup yields CDR1 KGHDR and CDR2 SFDVKD. Deletions cut 1 base from V and 0 bases from J, with 12 bases between. This CDR3 contains 16 residues. Written as DNA, the CDR3 is TGTGCCACCAGTGATTTCTCGGGGCATAGCTCCTACGAGCAGTACTTC. Protein: CATSDFSGHSSYEQYF.

The chain uses TRBV7-2 and TRBJ2-7, with TRBD1 matching 8 bases. With V trimmed by 11 bases and J by 2 bases, 11 bases remained unmatched. The CDR3 is made up of 14 amino acids. CDR1 and CDR2 from the germline V gene are SGHTA and FQGNSA. The CDR3 DNA reads TGTGCCGGGACAAAAACGGGACAGGCCTACGAGCAGTACTTC. This codes for CAGTKTGQAYEQYF.

A word on this clonotype: This may stem from a read error, because a much larger clone lies one nucleotide away. This sequence joins TRBV20-1 and TRBJ2-4, with 12 bases matching TRBD2. The J call is in doubt because the DNA end fits TRBJ2-7 better. The CDR3 totals 14 residues. Germline-derived CDR1 and CDR2 are DFQATT and SNEGSKA (reference sequence). In DNA form, the CDR3 reads TGCAGTGCCCGACGGACTAGCGGGGCCCCCGAGCAGTACTTC. Amino acid sequence: CSARRTSGAPEQYF.

This clonotype was counted a few times. The chain couples TRBV11-2 to TRBJ2-5, with 7 bases matching TRBD1. CDR3 length: 14 residues. V lost 5 bases and J lost 4; bases outside the gene matches: 7. CDR1 SGHAT and CDR2 FQNNGV come from the germline V gene. This CDR3 reads CASSLTGVIETQYF. In DNA, the CDR3 is TGTGCCAGCAGCCTAACAGGGGTCATAGAGACCCAGTACTTC.

This clonotype was recorded at least ten times. V is TRBV25-1 and J is TRBJ2-5; D is unclear. V was shortened by 3 bases and J by 4 bases, with 12 bases between the two germline ends. Germline lookup yields CDR1 MGHDK and CDR2 SYGVNS. The length of the CDR3 is 14 residues. For the CDR3, the DNA is TGTGCCAGCAGTGATCAAGGGTTTGGAGAGACCCAGTACTTC. It translates to CASSDQGFGETQYF.

J is TRBJ1-5 and V is TRBV7-2; no reliable D call. The CDR3 extends over 16 amino acids. Looked up from germline, CDR1 is SGHTA and CDR2 is FQGNSA. V was cut by 4 bases and J by 5 bases, with 18 bases left in between. The DNA of the CDR3 is TGTGCCAGCAGCTCAATCGGCTTGGCGTGGGATCAGCCCCAGCATTTT. Its translation is CASSSIGLAWDQPQHF.